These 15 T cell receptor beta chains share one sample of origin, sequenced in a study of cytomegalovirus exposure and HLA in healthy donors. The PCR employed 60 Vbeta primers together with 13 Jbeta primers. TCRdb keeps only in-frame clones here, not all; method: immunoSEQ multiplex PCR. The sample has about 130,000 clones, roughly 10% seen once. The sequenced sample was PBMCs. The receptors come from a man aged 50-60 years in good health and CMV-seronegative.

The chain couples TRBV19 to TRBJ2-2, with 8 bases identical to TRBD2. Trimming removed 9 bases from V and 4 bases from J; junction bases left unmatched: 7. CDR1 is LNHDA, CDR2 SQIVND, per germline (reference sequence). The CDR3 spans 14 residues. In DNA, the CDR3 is TGTGCCAGCCAGCGGGAGTCGGCCACCGGGGAGCTGTTTTTT. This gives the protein CASQRESATGELFF.

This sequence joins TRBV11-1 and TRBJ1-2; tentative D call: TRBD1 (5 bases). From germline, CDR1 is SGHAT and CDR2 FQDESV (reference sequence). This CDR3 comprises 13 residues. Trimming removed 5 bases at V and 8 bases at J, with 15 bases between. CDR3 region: CASSVTRVGGYTF. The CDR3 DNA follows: TGTGCCAGCAGCGTCACCAGGGTTGGAGGCTACACCTTC.

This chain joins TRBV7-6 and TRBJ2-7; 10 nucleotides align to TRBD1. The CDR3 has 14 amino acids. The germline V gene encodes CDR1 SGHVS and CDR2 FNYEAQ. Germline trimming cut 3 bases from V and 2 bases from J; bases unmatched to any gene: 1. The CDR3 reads CASSLDRGAYEQYF. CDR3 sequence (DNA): TGTGCCAGCAGCTTGGACAGGGGGGCCTACGAGCAGTACTTC.

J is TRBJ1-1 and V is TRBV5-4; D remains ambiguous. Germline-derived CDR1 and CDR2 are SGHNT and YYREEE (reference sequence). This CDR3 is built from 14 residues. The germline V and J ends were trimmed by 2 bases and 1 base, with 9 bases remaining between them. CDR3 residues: CASSFTSGNTEAFF. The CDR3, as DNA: TGTGCCAGCAGCTTTACGTCGGGGAACACTGAAGCTTTCTTT.

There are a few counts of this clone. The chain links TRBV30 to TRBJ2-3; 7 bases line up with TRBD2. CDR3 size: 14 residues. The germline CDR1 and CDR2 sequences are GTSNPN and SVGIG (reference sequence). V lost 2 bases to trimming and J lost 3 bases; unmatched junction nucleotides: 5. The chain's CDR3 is CAWSYGGGTDTQYF. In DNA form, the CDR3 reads TGTGCCTGGAGTTATGGGGGGGGGACAGATACGCAGTATTTT. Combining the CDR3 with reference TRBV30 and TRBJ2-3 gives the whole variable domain SQTIHQWPATLVQPVGSPLSLECTVEGTSNPNLYWYRQAAGRGLQLLFYSVGIGQISSEVPQNLSASRPQDRQFILSSKKLLLSDSGFYLCAWSYGGGTDTQYFGPGTRLTVL.

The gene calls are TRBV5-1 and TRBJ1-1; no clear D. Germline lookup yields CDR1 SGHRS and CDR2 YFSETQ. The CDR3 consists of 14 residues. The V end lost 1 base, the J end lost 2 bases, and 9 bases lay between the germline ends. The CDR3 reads CASSLSTLNTEAFF. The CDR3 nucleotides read TGCGCCAGCAGCTTGAGCACTCTTAACACTGAAGCTTTCTTT.

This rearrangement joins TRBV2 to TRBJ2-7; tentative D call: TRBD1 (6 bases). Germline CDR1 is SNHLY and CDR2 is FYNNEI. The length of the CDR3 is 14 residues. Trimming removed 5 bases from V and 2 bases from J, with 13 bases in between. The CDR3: CASSSWTDTYEQYF. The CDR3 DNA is TGTGCCAGCAGTTCCTGGACAGACACCTACGAGCAGTACTTC.

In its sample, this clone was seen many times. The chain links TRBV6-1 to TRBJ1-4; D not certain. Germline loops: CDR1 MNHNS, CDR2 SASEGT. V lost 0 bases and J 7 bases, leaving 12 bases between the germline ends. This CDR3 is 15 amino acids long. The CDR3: CASSEALATVEKLFF. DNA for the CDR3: TGTGCCAGCAGTGAAGCGCTCGCCACTGTTGAAAAACTGTTTTTT.

CDR3 residues: CASSLLGLTDASTDTQYF. In DNA form, the CDR3 reads TGCGCCAGCAGCTTGTTAGGTCTAACAGACGCGAGCACAGATACGCAGTATTTT. This sequence joins TRBV5-1 and TRBJ2-3; D unclear. V lost 1 base to trimming and J lost 0 bases, with 18 bases between them. This CDR3 is built from 18 residues. In germline, CDR1 is SGHRS, CDR2 YFSETQ.

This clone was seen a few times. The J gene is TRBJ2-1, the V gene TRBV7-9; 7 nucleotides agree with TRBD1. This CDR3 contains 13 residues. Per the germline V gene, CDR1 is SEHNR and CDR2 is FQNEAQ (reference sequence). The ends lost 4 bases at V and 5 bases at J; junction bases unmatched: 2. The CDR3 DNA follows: TGTGCCAGCAGCTCCGGGACAGACAATGAGCAGTTCTTC. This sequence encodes CASSSGTDNEQFF.

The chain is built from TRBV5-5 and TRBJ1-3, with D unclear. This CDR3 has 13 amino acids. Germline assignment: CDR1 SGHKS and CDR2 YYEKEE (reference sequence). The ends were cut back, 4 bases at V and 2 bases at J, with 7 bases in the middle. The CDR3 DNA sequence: TGTGCCAGCAGCCAGATAACTGGAAACACCATATATTTT. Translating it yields CASSQITGNTIYF.

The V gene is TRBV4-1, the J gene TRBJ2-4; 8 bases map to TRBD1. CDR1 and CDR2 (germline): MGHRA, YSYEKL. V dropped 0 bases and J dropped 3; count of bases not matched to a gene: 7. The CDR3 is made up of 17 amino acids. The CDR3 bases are TGCGCCAGCAGCCAAGATTATGTCGGGACAGGCAAAAACATTCAGTACTTC. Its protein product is CASSQDYVGTGKNIQYF.

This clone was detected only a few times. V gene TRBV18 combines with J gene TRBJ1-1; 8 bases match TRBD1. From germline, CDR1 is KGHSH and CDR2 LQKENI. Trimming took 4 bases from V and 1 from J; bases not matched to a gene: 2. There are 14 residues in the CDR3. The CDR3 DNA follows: TGTGCCAGCTCACAACAGGGGGGGAACACTGAAGCTTTCTTT. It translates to CASSQQGGNTEAFF.

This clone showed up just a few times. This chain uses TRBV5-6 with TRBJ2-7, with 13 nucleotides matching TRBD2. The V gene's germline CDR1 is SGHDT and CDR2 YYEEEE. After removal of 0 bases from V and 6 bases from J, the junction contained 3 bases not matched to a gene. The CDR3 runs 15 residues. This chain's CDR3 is CASSLALAGGLEQYF. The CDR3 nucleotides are TGTGCCAGCAGCTTGGCACTAGCGGGAGGGCTCGAGCAGTACTTC.

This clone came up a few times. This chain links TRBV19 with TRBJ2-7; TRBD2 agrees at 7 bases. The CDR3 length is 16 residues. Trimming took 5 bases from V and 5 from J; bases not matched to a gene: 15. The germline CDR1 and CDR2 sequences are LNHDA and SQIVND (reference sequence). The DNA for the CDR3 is TGTGCCAGTAGTCCTCGTTGGGAGGGTGCGCTCCACGAGCAGTACTTC. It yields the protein CASSPRWEGALHEQYF.